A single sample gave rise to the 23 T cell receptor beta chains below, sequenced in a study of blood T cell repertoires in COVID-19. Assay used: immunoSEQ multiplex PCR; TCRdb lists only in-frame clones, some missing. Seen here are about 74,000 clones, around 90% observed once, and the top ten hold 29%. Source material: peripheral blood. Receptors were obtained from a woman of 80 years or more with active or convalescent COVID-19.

In DNA form, the CDR3 reads TGTGCCAGCAGTGATGCCAGGGGGAACACTGAAGCTTTCTTT. Residues: CASSDARGNTEAFF. The chain joins TRBV2 to TRBJ1-1; perhaps TRBD1 as D (6 bases). The V and J ends lost 3 bases and 1 base respectively, with 9 bases between them. In germline, CDR1 is SNHLY, CDR2 FYNNEI. The CDR3 runs to 14 residues.

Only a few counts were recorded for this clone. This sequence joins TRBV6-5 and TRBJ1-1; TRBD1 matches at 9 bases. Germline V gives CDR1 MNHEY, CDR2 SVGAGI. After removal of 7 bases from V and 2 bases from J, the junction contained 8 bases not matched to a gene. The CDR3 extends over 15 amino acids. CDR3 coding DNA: TGTGCCAGCATTACGGTACAGGGGGCTAACACTGAAGCTTTCTTT. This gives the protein CASITVQGANTEAFF.

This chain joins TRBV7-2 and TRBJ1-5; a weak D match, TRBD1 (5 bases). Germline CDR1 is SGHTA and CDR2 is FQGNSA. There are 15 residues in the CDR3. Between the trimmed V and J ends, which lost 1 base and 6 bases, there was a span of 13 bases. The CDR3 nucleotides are TGTGCCAGCAGCTTAGAGGGAGCGGGGACTCAGCCCCAGCATTTT. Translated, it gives CASSLEGAGTQPQHF.

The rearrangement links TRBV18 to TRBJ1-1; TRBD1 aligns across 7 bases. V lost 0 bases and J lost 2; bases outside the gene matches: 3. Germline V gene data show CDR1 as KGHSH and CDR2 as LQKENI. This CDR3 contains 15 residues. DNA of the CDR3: TGTGCCAGCTCACCACCCGGGACAGACAACACTGAAGCTTTCTTT. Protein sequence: CASSPPGTDNTEAFF. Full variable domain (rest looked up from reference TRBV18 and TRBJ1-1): NAGVMQNPRHLVRRRGQEARLRCSPMKGHSHVYWYRQLPEEGLKFMVYLQKENIIDESGMPKERFSAEFPKEGPSILRIQQVVRGDSAAYFCASSPPGTDNTEAFFGQGTRLTVV.

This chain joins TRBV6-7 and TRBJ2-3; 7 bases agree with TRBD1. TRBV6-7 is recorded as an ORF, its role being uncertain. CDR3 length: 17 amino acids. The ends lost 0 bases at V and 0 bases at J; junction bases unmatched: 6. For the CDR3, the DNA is TGTGCCAGCAGTTACTCCCCTGACAGGGCTAGCACAGATACGCAGTATTTT. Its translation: CASSYSPDRASTDTQYF.

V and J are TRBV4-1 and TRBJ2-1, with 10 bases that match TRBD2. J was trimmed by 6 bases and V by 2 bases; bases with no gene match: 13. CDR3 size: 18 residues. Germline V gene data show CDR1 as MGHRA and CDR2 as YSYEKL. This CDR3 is CASSQSERGGLQGNEQFF. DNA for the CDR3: TGCGCCAGCAGCCAATCGGAGCGGGGGGGCCTCCAGGGCAATGAGCAGTTCTTC.

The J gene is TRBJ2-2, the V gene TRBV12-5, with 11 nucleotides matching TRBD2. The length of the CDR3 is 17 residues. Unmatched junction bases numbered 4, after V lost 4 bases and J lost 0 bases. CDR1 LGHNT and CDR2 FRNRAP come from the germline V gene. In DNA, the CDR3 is TGTGCTAGTGGTTCACCTAGCGGGGGGTCGAACACCGGGGAGCTGTTTTTT. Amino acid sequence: CASGSPSGGSNTGELFF.

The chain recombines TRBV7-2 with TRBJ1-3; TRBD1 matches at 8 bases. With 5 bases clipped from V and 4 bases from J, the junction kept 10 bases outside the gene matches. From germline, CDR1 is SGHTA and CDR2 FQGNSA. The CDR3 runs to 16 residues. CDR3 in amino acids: CASSPHLRDRGNTIYF. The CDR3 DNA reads TGTGCCAGCAGCCCGCACCTTCGGGACAGGGGAAACACCATATATTTT.

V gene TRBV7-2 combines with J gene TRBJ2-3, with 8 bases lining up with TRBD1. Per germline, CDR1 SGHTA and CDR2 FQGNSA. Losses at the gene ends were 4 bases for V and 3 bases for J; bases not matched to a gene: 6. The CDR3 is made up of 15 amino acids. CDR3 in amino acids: CASSSRQGWTDTQYF. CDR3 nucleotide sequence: TGTGCCAGCAGCTCGCGACAGGGGTGGACAGATACGCAGTATTTT.

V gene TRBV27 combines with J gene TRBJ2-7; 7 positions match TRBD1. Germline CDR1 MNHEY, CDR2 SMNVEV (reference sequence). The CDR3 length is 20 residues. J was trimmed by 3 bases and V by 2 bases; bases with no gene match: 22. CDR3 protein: CASSLGDRVTPSSIYYEQYF. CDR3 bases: TGTGCCAGCAGTTTAGGAGACAGGGTGACACCATCATCTATTTACTACGAGCAGTACTTC.

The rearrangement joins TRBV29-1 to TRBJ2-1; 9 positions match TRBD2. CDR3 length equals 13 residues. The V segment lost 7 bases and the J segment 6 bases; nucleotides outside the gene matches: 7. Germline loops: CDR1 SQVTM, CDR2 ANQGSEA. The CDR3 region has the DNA TGCAGCGCAAGTAGCGGGGGAGGCAATGAGCAGTTCTTC. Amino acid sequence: CSASSGGGNEQFF.

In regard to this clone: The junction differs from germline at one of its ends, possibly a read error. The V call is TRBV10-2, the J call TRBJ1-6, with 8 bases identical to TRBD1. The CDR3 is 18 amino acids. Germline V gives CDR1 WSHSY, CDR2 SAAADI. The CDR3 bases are TGCGCCAGCAGTGAGTCGATTGCCCCCGGGACAGGTTATTCTCCCCTCCACTTT. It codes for CASSESIAPGTGYSPLHF.

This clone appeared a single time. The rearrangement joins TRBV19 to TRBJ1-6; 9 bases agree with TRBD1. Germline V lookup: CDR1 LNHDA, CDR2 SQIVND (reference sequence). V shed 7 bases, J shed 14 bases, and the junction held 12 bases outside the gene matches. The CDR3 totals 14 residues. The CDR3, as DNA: TGTGCCAGTAATACGGGACAGGGACCCATGGCCCTCCACTTT. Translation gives CASNTGQGPMALHF.

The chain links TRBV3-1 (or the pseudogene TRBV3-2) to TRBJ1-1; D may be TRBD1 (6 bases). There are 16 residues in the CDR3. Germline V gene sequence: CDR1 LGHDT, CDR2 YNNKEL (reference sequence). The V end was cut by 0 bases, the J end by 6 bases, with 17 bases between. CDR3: CASSQESAAGESEAFF. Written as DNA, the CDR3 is TGTGCCAGCAGCCAAGAGTCTGCGGCAGGGGAGTCTGAAGCTTTCTTT.

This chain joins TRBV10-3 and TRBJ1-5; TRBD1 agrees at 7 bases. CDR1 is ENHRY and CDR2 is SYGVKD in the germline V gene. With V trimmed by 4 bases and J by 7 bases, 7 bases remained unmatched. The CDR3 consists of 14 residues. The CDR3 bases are TGTGCCATCAGTGGGAACAGGGGAGACCAGCCCCAGCATTTT. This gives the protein CAISGNRGDQPQHF.

CDR3 residues: CASRRLAGDLTGELFF. CDR3 nucleotides: TGTGCCAGCAGACGACTAGCGGGGGACCTCACCGGGGAGCTGTTTTTT. The chain employs TRBV9 and TRBJ2-2, with TRBD2 identical over 12 bases. Trimming cost V 5 bases and J 4 bases; bases outside gene matches: 6. Germline V gives CDR1 SGDLS, CDR2 YYNGEE. The CDR3 is made up of 16 amino acids.

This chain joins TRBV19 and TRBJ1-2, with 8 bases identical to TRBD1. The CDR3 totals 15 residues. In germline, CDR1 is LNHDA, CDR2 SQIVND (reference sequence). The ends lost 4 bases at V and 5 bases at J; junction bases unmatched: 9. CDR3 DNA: TGTGCCAGTAGTACCAGGGGGCTGTCAATTTATGGCTACACCTTC. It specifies CASSTRGLSIYGYTF.

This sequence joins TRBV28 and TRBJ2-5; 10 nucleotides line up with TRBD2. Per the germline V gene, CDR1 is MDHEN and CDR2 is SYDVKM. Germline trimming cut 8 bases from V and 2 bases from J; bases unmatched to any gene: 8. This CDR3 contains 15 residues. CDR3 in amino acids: CASQASGGPQETQYF. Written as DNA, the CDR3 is TGTGCCAGCCAGGCTAGCGGGGGCCCTCAAGAGACCCAGTACTTC.

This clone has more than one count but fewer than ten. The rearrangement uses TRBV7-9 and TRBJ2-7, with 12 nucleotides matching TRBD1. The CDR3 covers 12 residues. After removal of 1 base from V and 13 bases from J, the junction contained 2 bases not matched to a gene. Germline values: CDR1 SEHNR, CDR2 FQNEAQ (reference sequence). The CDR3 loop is CASSLEGTGGYF. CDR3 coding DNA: TGTGCCAGCAGCTTAGAGGGGACAGGGGGCTACTTC.

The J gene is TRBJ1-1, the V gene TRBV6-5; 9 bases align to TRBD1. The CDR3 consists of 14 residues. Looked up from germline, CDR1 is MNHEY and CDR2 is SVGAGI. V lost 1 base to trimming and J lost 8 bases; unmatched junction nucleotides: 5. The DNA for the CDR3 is TGTGCCAGCAGTTACTTGGAGGGACAGGGAGAAGCTTTCTTT. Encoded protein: CASSYLEGQGEAFF.

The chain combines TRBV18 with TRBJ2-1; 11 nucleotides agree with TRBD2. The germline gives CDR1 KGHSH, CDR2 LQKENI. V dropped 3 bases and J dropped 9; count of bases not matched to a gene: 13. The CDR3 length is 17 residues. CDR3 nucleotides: TGTGCCAGCTCACCCGGGGTAGCGGGGGGGCCCGAGGGTGAGCAGTTCTTC. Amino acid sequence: CASSPGVAGGPEGEQFF.

The CDR3 nucleotides are TGTGCCACCAGTGCCGAGACAGGGCGCACAGATACGCAGTATTTT. Protein product: CATSAETGRTDTQYF. The chain couples TRBV24-1 to TRBJ2-3; 7 bases fit TRBD1. The germline gives CDR1 KGHDR, CDR2 SFDVKD. This CDR3 contains 15 residues. Trimming cost V 5 bases and J 1 base; bases outside gene matches: 5.

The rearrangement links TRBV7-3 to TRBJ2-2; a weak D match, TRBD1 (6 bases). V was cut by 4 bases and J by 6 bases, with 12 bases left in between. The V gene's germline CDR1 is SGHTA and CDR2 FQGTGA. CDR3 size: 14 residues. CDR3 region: CASSWTDQAGELFF. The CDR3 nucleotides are TGTGCCAGCAGCTGGACAGATCAGGCCGGGGAGCTGTTTTTT.